These 7 T cell receptor beta chains were all obtained from the same sample, sequenced in a study of technical replicates of blood from a handful of donors. Method: immunoSEQ multiplex PCR; TCRdb's copy keeps in-frame clones and lacks some. The sample includes more than 90,000 clones, 90% to 96% of them seen just once. Sequenced input: T cells isolated from PBMCs. The receptors originated from a human donor in good health.

The chain combines TRBV6-1 with TRBJ2-3, with 7 bases aligning to TRBD1. The CDR3 spans 15 residues. Trimming removed 4 bases from V and 4 bases from J; junction bases left unmatched: 8. The germline V gene encodes CDR1 MNHNS and CDR2 SASEGT. In DNA form, the CDR3 reads TGTGCCAGCAGTGGTCGACAGGGATCCTCAGATACGCAGTATTTT. As protein: CASSGRQGSSDTQYF.

The rearrangement uses TRBV29-1 and TRBJ1-2; possible D gene TRBD1, 6 bases. The CDR3 has 13 residues. Germline V lookup: CDR1 SQVTM, CDR2 ANQGSEA. The V gene lost 4 bases and the J gene lost 8 bases, with 17 bases spanning the gap. The CDR3: CSVGSGVSEGYTF. CDR3 in DNA: TGCAGCGTTGGGTCAGGGGTATCGGAGGGCTACACCTTC.

V and J are TRBV19 and TRBJ1-5, with a weak D call TRBD1 (6 bases). The CDR3 sequence is 14 residues long. With 3 bases removed from V and 6 bases from J, the gap between germline ends came to 12 bases. Germline CDR1 reads LNHDA; CDR2 reads SQIVND (reference sequence). For the CDR3, the DNA is TGTGCCAGTAGTATGGAGGGGGGGGGTCAGCCCCAGCATTTT. It is translated as CASSMEGGGQPQHF.

The CDR3: CASSYGLAGVGEQFF. CDR3 DNA sequence: TGTGCCAGCAGTTACGGACTAGCGGGAGTGGGTGAGCAGTTCTTC. This rearrangement joins TRBV6-5 to TRBJ2-1; 13 bases are shared with TRBD2. Germline V CDR1 and CDR2: MNHEY, SVGAGI. V lost 2 bases to trimming and J lost 9 bases; unmatched junction nucleotides: 4. The CDR3 is made up of 15 amino acids.

This sequence joins TRBV7-9 and TRBJ1-3; D ambiguous. Germline CDR1 is SEHNR and CDR2 is FQNEAQ (reference sequence). The CDR3 runs to 14 residues. V was clipped by 1 base and J by 0 bases, with 4 bases between them. The CDR3 is CASSLVSSGNTIYF. CDR3 in DNA: TGTGCCAGCAGCTTAGTATCCTCTGGAAACACCATATATTTT.

The chain is built from TRBV7-9 and TRBJ1-1; TRBD1 might be the D (5 bases). Between the trimmed V and J ends, which lost 2 bases and 0 bases, there was a span of 13 bases. The CDR3 spans 16 residues. The germline gives CDR1 SEHNR, CDR2 FQNEAQ (reference sequence). This CDR3 reads CASSLPLGTMNTEAFF. The CDR3 bases are TGTGCCAGCAGCTTACCCCTCGGGACTATGAACACTGAAGCTTTCTTT.

CDR3 nucleotide sequence: TGCAGCGTAACAAACAATGAGCAGTTCTTC. Translation: CSVTNNEQFF. J is TRBJ2-1 and V is TRBV20-1; no clear D. This CDR3 region has 10 residues. The germline V gene encodes CDR1 DFQATT and CDR2 SNEGSKA (reference sequence).